These 24 T cell receptor beta chains were sequenced from one sample in a study of OX40 agonist ivuxolimab in advanced cancers. Assay used: immunoSEQ multiplex PCR; TCRdb lists only in-frame clones, some missing. The sample lists under 90,000 clones; about 85% were seen once. Sequencing was performed on CD4+ or CD8+ T cells sorted from blood, taken in a trial of the OX40 agonist ivuxolimab. The receptors were gathered from an adult with an advanced solid tumor such as melanoma, head and neck, liver or kidney cancer.

This clone is a singleton in its sample. The chain couples TRBV30 to TRBJ2-7; TRBD1 agrees at 8 bases. The CDR3 runs 12 residues. The J segment lost 12 bases and the V segment lost 1 base, leaving 8 bases of the junction unmatched. Germline CDR1 GTSNPN, CDR2 SVGIG (reference sequence). The CDR3 here is CAWSEAWDRLYF. Written as DNA, the CDR3 is TGTGCCTGGAGTGAAGCTTGGGACAGGCTGTACTTC. The full variable domain, in which reference TRBV30 and TRBJ2-7 provide the parts outside the CDR3, is SQTIHQWPATLVQPVGSPLSLECTVEGTSNPNLYWYRQAAGRGLQLLFYSVGIGQISSEVPQNLSASRPQDRQFILSSKKLLLSDSGFYLCAWSEAWDRLYFGPGTRLTVT.

The V gene is TRBV19, the J gene TRBJ2-7; D remains unclear. This CDR3 region has 14 residues. Germline V CDR1 and CDR2: LNHDA, SQIVND (reference sequence). V lost 3 bases to trimming and J lost 7 bases, with 16 bases between them. CDR3 region: CASSMVIPPLEQYF. The CDR3 DNA is TGTGCCAGTAGTATGGTAATACCTCCCCTGGAGCAGTACTTC.

The V and J genes are TRBV29-1 and TRBJ2-7; 8 nucleotides align to TRBD1. The V gene end was trimmed by 3 bases and the J gene end by 6 bases; junction bases not matched to a gene: 7. The V gene's germline CDR1 is SQVTM and CDR2 ANQGSEA. The CDR3 loop spans 13 amino acids. CDR3 loop: CSVETDRGAEQYF. CDR3 DNA sequence: TGCAGCGTTGAGACCGACAGGGGAGCCGAGCAGTACTTC.

V and J are TRBV6-1 and TRBJ1-1, with D possibly matching TRBD1 (5 bases). The CDR3 contains 13 residues. CDR1 MNHNS and CDR2 SASEGT come from the germline V gene. With 1 base removed from V and 4 bases from J, the gap between germline ends came to 7 bases. CDR3 DNA: TGTGCCAGCAGTGAAGTGGGGGGCACTGAAGCTTTCTTT. The encoded protein is CASSEVGGTEAFF.

This clone was seen a single time. V and J are TRBV7-9 and TRBJ1-5, with D possibly matching TRBD1 (6 bases). Trimming removed 4 bases from V and 4 bases from J, with 11 bases in between. The germline CDR1 and CDR2 sequences are SEHNR and FQNEAQ (reference sequence). The CDR3 covers 14 residues. CDR3 in DNA: TGTGCCAGCAGCTCGGGACACCCGAATCAGCCCCAGCATTTT. It yields the protein CASSSGHPNQPQHF.

The chain employs TRBV5-1 and TRBJ2-2, with 10 bases fitting TRBD2. Per germline, CDR1 SGHRS and CDR2 YFSETQ. J gave up 7 bases and V 1 base, and 7 bases lay outside the gene matches. The CDR3 is made up of 16 amino acids. CDR3 in amino acids: CASSLSVLAGVGELFF. Written as DNA, the CDR3 is TGCGCCAGCAGCTTGTCCGTCCTAGCGGGGGTCGGGGAGCTGTTTTTT.

The chain carries TRBV6-5 and TRBJ1-1; D is undetermined. This CDR3 is 13 amino acids long. Germline V gene sequence: CDR1 MNHEY, CDR2 SVGAGI. Trimming took off 0 bases at V and 7 bases at J, with 9 bases between the two ends. For the CDR3, the DNA is TGTGCCAGCAGTTACTCGAGCGGGGATGAAGCTTTCTTT. This translates into CASSYSSGDEAFF.

The chain couples TRBV2 to TRBJ1-5, with D tentatively TRBD1 (5 bases). Trimming shortened V by 7 bases and J by 1 base, and 8 bases separated the two germline ends. There are 13 residues in the CDR3. Germline-derived CDR1 and CDR2 are SNHLY and FYNNEI. CDR3: CASTRDSNQPQHF. CDR3 nucleotide sequence: TGTGCCAGCACGCGGGACAGCAATCAGCCCCAGCATTTT.

The gene calls are TRBV7-2 and TRBJ1-5; D is unclear. This CDR3 is built from 13 residues. CDR1 and CDR2 from the germline V gene are SGHTA and FQGNSA. V lost 1 base to trimming and J lost 3 bases, with 4 bases between them. The CDR3 spells CASSLGANQPQHF. Here the CDR3 DNA reads TGTGCCAGCAGCTTAGGCGCCAATCAGCCCCAGCATTTT.

This clone was detected only once. The chain couples TRBV7-2 to TRBJ2-3; D unresolved. The CDR3 runs 15 residues. V lost 2 bases to trimming and J lost 1 base, with 10 bases between them. The germline V gene has CDR1 SGHTA and CDR2 FQGNSA. CDR3 amino acids: CASSLSGSGTDTQYF. The DNA for the CDR3 is TGTGCCAGCAGCTTATCGGGTTCTGGCACAGATACGCAGTATTTT.

This clone has just a few counts. V gene TRBV7-3 combines with J gene TRBJ2-5, with D tentatively TRBD1 or TRBD2 (6 bases each). The CDR3 is 16 residues long. Germline V gene lookup returns CDR1 SGHTA and CDR2 FQGTGA. Trimming stripped 1 base from V and 3 bases from J, with 15 bases between. The CDR3, as DNA: TGTGCCAGCAGCTTAATAGGGGGAGGCCCTGAAGAGACCCAGTACTTC. It is translated as CASSLIGGGPEETQYF.

This chain uses TRBV29-1 with TRBJ1-2; possible D gene TRBD1, 5 bases. Germline V gene sequence: CDR1 SQVTM, CDR2 ANQGSEA. Trimming removed 3 bases at V and 3 bases at J, with 8 bases between. The CDR3 loop spans 12 amino acids. CDR3 sequence reads: CSVDRGDYGYTF. CDR3 bases: TGCAGCGTTGACCGGGGCGACTATGGCTACACCTTC.

This chain joins TRBV27 and TRBJ1-2; 8 positions agree with TRBD1. The germline gives CDR1 MNHEY, CDR2 SMNVEV (reference sequence). CDR3 length: 15 amino acids. Unmatched junction bases numbered 1, after V lost 1 base and J lost 0 bases. CDR3 DNA: TGTGCCAGCAGTTTATTGACAGGGGCTAACTATGGCTACACCTTC. It translates to CASSLLTGANYGYTF.

This clone was found once. This rearrangement joins TRBV10-2 to TRBJ2-1; TRBD2 aligns across 10 bases. V gave up 2 bases and J gave up 8 bases; unmatched junction bases: 15. Germline CDR1 and CDR2: WSHSY and SAAADI. The CDR3 consists of 18 residues. The CDR3 loop is CASSEGQRGGVVWDEQFF. CDR3 in DNA: TGCGCCAGCAGTGAGGGCCAGCGGGGGGGCGTCGTCTGGGATGAGCAGTTCTTC.

The chain has TRBV7-2 and TRBJ1-2, with D possibly TRBD1 on 5 matching bases. The CDR3 is 13 residues long. Between the trimmed V and J ends, which lost 1 base and 4 bases, there was a span of 7 bases. The germline V gene encodes CDR1 SGHTA and CDR2 FQGNSA. The CDR3 bases are TGTGCCAGCAGCTTAGAGCAGGGCTATGGCTACACCTTC. Translated: CASSLEQGYGYTF. Full variable domain (rest looked up from reference TRBV7-2 and TRBJ1-2): GAGVSQSPSNKVTEKGKDVELRCDPISGHTALYWYRQSLGQGLEFLIYFQGNSAPDKSGLPSDRFSAERTGGSVSTLTIQRTQQEDSAVYLCASSLEQGYGYTFGSGTRLTVV.

This rearrangement joins TRBV2 to TRBJ1-1, with D unresolved. This CDR3 region has 14 residues. CDR1 and CDR2 from the germline V gene are SNHLY and FYNNEI. Trimming took 7 bases from V and 4 from J, leaving 16 bases between them. This CDR3 is CASKWVSEGTEAFF. The CDR3, as DNA: TGTGCCAGCAAATGGGTGAGCGAGGGCACTGAAGCTTTCTTT.

The chain combines TRBV27 with TRBJ1-4, with D perhaps matching TRBD1 (5 bases). The V end was cut by 0 bases, the J end by 8 bases, with 10 bases between. The V gene's germline CDR1 is MNHEY and CDR2 SMNVEV (reference sequence). This CDR3 is 14 amino acids long. The CDR3 coding sequence is TGTGCCAGCAGTTTATCACCCCGGGGGGAAAAACTGTTTTTT. As protein: CASSLSPRGEKLFF.

The chain is built from TRBV5-1 and TRBJ2-7, with TRBD2 matching over 10 bases. There are 15 residues in the CDR3. J was trimmed by 0 bases and V by 5 bases; bases with no gene match: 5. Germline V lookup: CDR1 SGHRS, CDR2 YFSETQ. The CDR3 region has the DNA TGCGCCAGCAGTCGGACTAGCGGCAGCTCCTACGAGCAGTACTTC. Translation gives CASSRTSGSSYEQYF.

The chain joins TRBV7-2 to TRBJ2-5, with D maybe TRBD1 (6 bases). There are 15 residues in the CDR3. Trimming pared 3 bases from V and 1 base from J, leaving 12 bases between. The germline CDR1 and CDR2 sequences are SGHTA and FQGNSA. This CDR3 reads CASSLSRGFQETQYF. The CDR3 DNA sequence: TGTGCCAGCAGCTTGAGCAGGGGCTTCCAAGAGACCCAGTACTTC.

The rearrangement uses TRBV5-1 and TRBJ2-2; D may be TRBD1 (6 bases). The CDR3 has 13 amino acids. The V gene lost 4 bases and the J gene lost 6 bases, with 10 bases spanning the gap. CDR1 and CDR2 (germline): SGHRS, YFSETQ. The DNA for the CDR3 is TGCGCCAGCAGCCCCCGGACAGCCGGGGAGCTGTTTTTT. Translation: CASSPRTAGELFF.

The CDR3 is CASTPGARGYTF. CDR3 nucleotides: TGTGCCAGCACCCCAGGGGCCCGGGGCTACACCTTC. The J gene is TRBJ1-2, the V gene TRBV6-5, with D possibly TRBD1 on 6 matching bases. Germline V gene lookup returns CDR1 MNHEY and CDR2 SVGAGI. The CDR3 is 12 residues long. Trimming removed 7 bases from V and 8 bases from J, with 14 bases in between.

The chain combines TRBV7-2 with TRBJ2-1; D is possibly TRBD2 (6 bases). CDR1 and CDR2 (germline): SGHTA, FQGNSA. This CDR3 is 16 amino acids long. Trimming left V 4 bases short and J 4 bases short, with 17 bases between. Written as DNA, the CDR3 is TGTGCCAGCAGCTCAAACGCGGGAATGGGGTACAATGAGCAGTTCTTC. Its translation: CASSSNAGMGYNEQFF. Filled out from reference TRBV7-2 and TRBJ2-1, the complete variable domain reads GAGVSQSPSNKVTEKGKDVELRCDPISGHTALYWYRQSLGQGLEFLIYFQGNSAPDKSGLPSDRFSAERTGGSVSTLTIQRTQQEDSAVYLCASSSNAGMGYNEQFFGPGTRLTVL.

The chain links TRBV7-3 to TRBJ1-2, with a weak D call TRBD1 (6 bases). CDR1 and CDR2 from the germline V gene are SGHTA and FQGTGA. The CDR3 runs to 14 residues. The germline V and J ends were trimmed by 5 bases and 3 bases, with 13 bases remaining between them. CDR3 nucleotides: TGTGCCAGCAGCCCCAGGGGAGAGGACTATGGCTACACCTTC. Its translation is CASSPRGEDYGYTF.

This sequence joins TRBV5-1 and TRBJ1-4; D unresolved. CDR3 length equals 13 residues. Per the germline V gene, CDR1 is SGHRS and CDR2 is YFSETQ. V lost 3 bases and J lost 4, with 7 bases in between. Here the CDR3 reads CASSYDGNEKLFF. The CDR3 nucleotides read TGCGCCAGCAGCTACGACGGTAATGAAAAACTGTTTTTT.